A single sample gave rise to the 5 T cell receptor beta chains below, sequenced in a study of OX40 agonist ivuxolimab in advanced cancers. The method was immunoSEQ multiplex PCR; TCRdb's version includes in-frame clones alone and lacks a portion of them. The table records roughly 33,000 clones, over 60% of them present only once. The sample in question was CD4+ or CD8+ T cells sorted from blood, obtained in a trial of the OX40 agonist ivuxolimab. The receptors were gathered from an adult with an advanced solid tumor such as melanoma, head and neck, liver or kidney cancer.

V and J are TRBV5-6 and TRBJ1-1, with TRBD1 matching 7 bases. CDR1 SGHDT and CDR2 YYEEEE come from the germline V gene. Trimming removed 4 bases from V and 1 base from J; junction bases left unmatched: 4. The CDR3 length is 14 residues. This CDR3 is CASSRGTANTEAFF. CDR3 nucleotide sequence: TGTGCCAGCAGCCGGGGGACAGCGAACACTGAAGCTTTCTTT.

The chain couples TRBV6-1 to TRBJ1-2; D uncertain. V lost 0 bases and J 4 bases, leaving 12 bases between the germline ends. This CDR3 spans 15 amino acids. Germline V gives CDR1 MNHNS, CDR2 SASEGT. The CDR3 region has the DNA TGTGCCAGCAGTGAAGCGATCCGAGGGCCCTATGGCTACACCTTC. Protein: CASSEAIRGPYGYTF.

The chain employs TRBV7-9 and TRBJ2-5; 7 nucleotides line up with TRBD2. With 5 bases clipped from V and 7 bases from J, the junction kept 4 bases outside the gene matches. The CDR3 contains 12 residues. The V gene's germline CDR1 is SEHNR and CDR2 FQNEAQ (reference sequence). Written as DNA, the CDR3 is TGTGCCAGCAGCCCCTGGGAGGGGACCCAGTACTTC. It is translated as CASSPWEGTQYF.

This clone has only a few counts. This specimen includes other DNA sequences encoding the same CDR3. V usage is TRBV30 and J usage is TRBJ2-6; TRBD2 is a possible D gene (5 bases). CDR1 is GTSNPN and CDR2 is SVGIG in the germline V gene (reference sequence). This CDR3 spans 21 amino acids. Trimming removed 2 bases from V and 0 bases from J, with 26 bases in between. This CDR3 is CAWSKLRRLGGGYSGANVLTF. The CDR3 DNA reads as TGTGCCTGGAGTAAACTAAGGCGGCTCGGAGGCGGATACTCTGGGGCCAACGTCCTGACTTTC.

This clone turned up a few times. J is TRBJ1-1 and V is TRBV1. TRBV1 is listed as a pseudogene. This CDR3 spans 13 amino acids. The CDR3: CTSSQDRGNEAFF. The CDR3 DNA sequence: TGCACCAGCAGCCAAGATCGGGGCAATGAAGCTTTCTTT.